This T cell receptor beta chain originates from a study of OX40 agonist ivuxolimab in advanced cancers. As for the study in general: At 0.01 to 10 mg/kg, ivuxolimab was administered intravenously to patients every 2 weeks. Antecedent anti-PD-1, anti-PD-L1 or anti-CTLA-4 therapy was permissible, with roughly 40% having received some. General study points: Relatively little clonal expansion, among the lowest observed, appeared in partial responders at 0.1-3.0 mg/kg. Clonal expansion was seen in CD4+ and CD8+ blood T cells by week 6 at 0.1 to 3.0 mg/kg.

Details on this clone: The target antigen is unknown.

CDR1 and CDR2 (germline): MNHNY, SVGAGI (reference sequence). V was trimmed by 0 bases and J by 4 bases, leaving 12 bases between them. The CDR3 is 15 amino acids. Generated by immunoSEQ multiplex PCR, the TCRdb table keeps only in-frame clones and is missing some. The sample consists of about 82,000 clones, about 91% of them appearing once. J is TRBJ1-2 and V is TRBV6-6; possible D gene TRBD1, 6 bases. Source: CD4+ or CD8+ T cells sorted from blood, taken in a trial of the OX40 agonist ivuxolimab. The clonotype comes from an adult with an advanced solid tumor such as melanoma, head and neck, liver or kidney cancer. In nucleotides, the CDR3 is TGTGCCAGCAGTTACTCGGGGACAACCGTCTATGGCTACACCTTC. Encoded protein: CASSYSGTTVYGYTF.